What follows describes a single TCR beta chain. The data are from a study of blood T cell repertoires in COVID-19. Study information: The United States, Italy and Spain provided the acute and convalescent COVID-19 samples.

Clones were sequenced by immunoSEQ multiplex PCR, and TCRdb holds only the in-frame ones, with some missing. The sample holds about 37,000 clones, roughly 89% seen once. The sequence was collected from a human donor in a cohort sampled during active COVID-19. Sequencing was done on a sample of peripheral blood.

CDR3: CASTTSGGVGANVLTF. CDR3 DNA: TGTGCCAGCACCACGAGCGGGGGCGTTGGGGCCAACGTCCTGACTTTC. The chain carries TRBV6-6 and TRBJ2-6, with 8 bases lining up with TRBD2. The CDR3 extends over 16 amino acids. Germline trimming cut 7 bases from V and 3 bases from J; bases unmatched to any gene: 8. Germline CDR1 reads MNHNY; CDR2 reads SVGAGI (reference sequence).